The text below deals with one T cell receptor beta chain. Its antigen is undetermined. This CDR3 spans 15 amino acids. V shed 3 bases and J shed 0 bases, with 9 bases lying between them. Germline values: CDR1 MDHEN, CDR2 SYDVKM. These data originate in a study of identifying expanded T cells in peripheral blood. Study findings and constraints: Technical replicates showed around 1.3 changed clones; about two weeks about 16; four weeks 19. Roughly two-week clone count variance significantly increased as total template count grew.

Healthy donors had no documented immune events, such as infections, while sampled. Profiled with immunoSEQ multiplex PCR; TCRdb holds only in-frame clones, not every one. The data contain under 150,000 clones, approximately 86% of them singletons. Sequencing was performed on blood. The receptor's source is a person aged 18 to 70 in good health. This chain joins TRBV28 and TRBJ1-5; no reliable D call. The DNA of the CDR3 is TGTGCCAGCAGTTTCGGAGACTATAGCAATCAGCCCCAGCATTTT. Its protein is CASSFGDYSNQPQHF.